A selection of T cell receptor beta chains follows, all from one sample in a study of Graves' ophthalmopathy and Graves' hyperthyroidism. TCRdb re-derived calls from the multiplex PCR reads in MiXCR, one entry per CDR3 protein. The sample shows around 1.1 million distinct CDR3 sequences, roughly 35% of them seen only once. The sequenced material came from peripheral blood or thyroid tissue (not recorded which). These receptors were taken from an adult man with Graves' hyperthyroidism. Both conserved end residues are part of each CDR3. The D gene is left open where the match is weak. The listing skips clone size in some rows; elsewhere it reads once, few, many or a size class.

d_gene	abundance	len	j_gene	v_gene	CDR3aa	CDR3nt
NA	many	13	TRBJ2-2	TRBV2	CASSGWETGELFF	TGTGCCAGCAGTGGATGGGAGACCGGGGAGCTGTTTTTT
TRBD1	many	16	TRBJ1-5	TRBV4-3	CASSQDRGTGLQPQHF	TGCGCCAGCAGCCAAGATCGCGGGACAGGGCTTCAGCCCCAGCATTTT
NA	once	18	TRBJ2-7	TRBV7-9	CASGESKSRGRGLGEQYF	TGTGCCAGCGGTGAGTCGAAGTCGCGGGGCAGGGGACTCGGCGAGCAGTACTTC
NA	many	13	TRBJ1-1	TRBV6-6	CASSLGRYTEAFF	TGTGCCAGCAGCTTGGGCCGTTACACTGAAGCTTTCTTT
TRBD1	NA	15	TRBJ1-2	TRBV19	CASSISRTGGYGYTF	TGTGCCAGTAGTATTTCTCGGACAGGGGGCTACGGCTACACCTTC
TRBD2	NA	15	TRBJ2-7	TRBV4-3	CASSPTSGVEYEQYF	TGCGCCAGCAGCCCAACTAGCGGGGTAGAGTACGAGCAGTACTTC
NA	NA	11	TRBJ2-7	TRBV28	CASRTGSEQYF	TGTGCCAGCAGGACTGGCTCCGAGCAGTACTTC
NA	once	15	TRBJ2-5	TRBV6-1	CASIQGLQRLETQYF	TGTGCCAGCATCCAAGGACTCCAAAGGTTGGAGACCCAGTACTTC
TRBD1	NA	18	TRBJ2-5	TRBV29-1	CSVGDRTRKLSQIETQYF	TGCAGCGTTGGGGACAGGACACGAAAACTGTCGCAAATAGAGACCCAGTACTTC
NA	many	14	TRBJ1-1	TRBV19	CASSKPTLNTEAFF	TGTGCCAGTAGTAAACCGACATTGAACACTGAAGCTTTCTTT
NA	many	13	TRBJ1-6	TRBV5-1	CASSLEANSPLHF	TGCGCCAGCAGCTTGGAGGCCAATTCACCCCTCCACTTT
NA	many	13	TRBJ1-6	TRBV19	CASSTQGYSPLHF	TGTGCCAGTAGTACCCAGGGGTATTCACCCCTCCACTTT
NA	few	16	TRBJ1-5	TRBV6-5	CASRPLKGGGHQPQHF	TGTGCCAGCAGGCCCCTTAAAGGGGGAGGGCATCAGCCCCAGCATTTT
TRBD1	many	15	TRBJ1-1	TRBV10-3	CATQTGTGMNTEAFF	TGTGCCACACAAACCGGGACAGGGATGAACACTGAAGCTTTCTTT
TRBD1	once	15	TRBJ1-4	TRBV10-3	CAISPTGGLSEKLFF	TGTGCCATCAGCCCGACAGGGGGCTTAAGTGAAAAACTGTTTTTT
TRBD2	few	14	TRBJ2-5	TRBV10-3	CAISEDSGVKTQYF	TGTGCCATCAGTGAGGACAGCGGGGTAAAGACCCAGTACTTC
NA	NA	14	TRBJ1-2	TRBV19	CASSPRQEGYGYTF	TGTGCCAGCTCACCACGGCAGGAGGGCTATGGCTACACCTTC
NA	NA	14	TRBJ2-5	TRBV25-1	CASVELRVRGGQYF	TGTGCCAGCGTTGAACTTCGTGTACGAGGGGGTCAGTACTTC
NA	NA	15	TRBJ2-5	TRBV2	CASSQGIAGQETQYF	TGTGCCAGCAGTCAGGGGATCGCTGGCCAAGAGACCCAGTACTTC
NA	once	16	TRBJ2-7	TRBV12-3/TRBV12-4	CASSLETGLGTHEQYF	TGTGCCAGCAGCTTGGAGACAGGTCTCGGGACCCACGAGCAGTACTTC
TRBD1	NA	14	TRBJ2-7	TRBV11-2	CASSARTGRYEQYF	TGTGCCAGCAGCGCGCGGACAGGGCGCTACGAGCAGTACTTC
NA	many	14	TRBJ1-1	TRBV6-6	CASSYPPENTEAFF	TGTGCCAGCAGTTACCCGCCAGAGAACACTGAAGCTTTCTTT
NA	many	13	TRBJ1-1	TRBV6-5	CAAQPIMNTEAFF	TGTGCCGCTCAACCTATCATGAACACTGAAGCTTTCTTT
NA	NA	13	TRBJ1-2	TRBV12-3/TRBV12-4	CASSFPGSDGYTF	TGTGCCAGTTCTTTTCCAGGGTCAGATGGCTACACCTTC
NA	many	13	TRBJ1-1	TRBV7-2	CASSLGRPTEAFF	TGTGCCAGCAGCTTAGGCAGGCCCACTGAAGCTTTCTTT
NA	many	18	TRBJ2-2	TRBV5-1	CASSLVRLGPRNTGELFF	TGCGCCAGCAGCTTGGTCCGACTGGGACCGAGGAACACCGGGGAGCTGTTTTTT
NA	NA	15	TRBJ1-2	TRBV10-2	CASSEPDRTFYGYTF	TGCGCCAGCAGTGAGCCGGACAGAACCTTCTATGGCTACACCTTC
NA	few	16	TRBJ1-1	TRBV10-3	CAISEFAMEMNTEAFF	TGTGCCATCAGTGAGTTCGCGATGGAGATGAACACTGAAGCTTTCTTT
TRBD2	many	15	TRBJ2-5	TRBV12-3/TRBV12-4	CACRGGARPLETQYF	TGTGCCTGCCGGGGGGGGGCGAGACCACTGGAGACCCAGTACTTC
TRBD1	many	15	TRBJ2-5	TRBV11-2	CASSLGDRGRETQYF	TGTGCCAGCAGCTTAGGGGACAGGGGGCGTGAGACCCAGTACTTC
NA	NA	15	TRBJ1-5	TRBV5-1	CASSSSGGRNQPQHF	TGCGCCAGCAGCTCTTCGGGGGGTCGGAATCAGCCCCAGCATTTT
TRBD1	once	14	TRBJ2-7	TRBV6-6	CASSTWTGADEQYF	TGTGCCAGCAGCACATGGACAGGGGCCGACGAGCAGTACTTC
NA	NA	14	TRBJ2-5	TRBV12-3/TRBV12-4	CASSDRNTGETQYF	TGTGCCAGCAGCGACAGGAACACCGGGGAGACCCAGTACTTC
NA	NA	15	TRBJ1-1	TRBV5-1	CASSYEWGVTTEAFF	TGCGCCAGCAGCTACGAATGGGGGGTTACCACTGAAGCTTTCTTT
NA	many	12	TRBJ1-1	TRBV7-9	CASSFGPDEAFF	TGTGCCAGCAGCTTTGGCCCTGATGAAGCTTTCTTT
NA	NA	14	TRBJ1-6	TRBV2	CASSLQDGNSPLHF	TGTGCCAGCAGCCTACAGGACGGGAATTCACCCCTCCACTTT
TRBD1	NA	14	TRBJ2-6	TRBV12-3/TRBV12-4	CASSYSTGGSVLTF	TGTGCCAGCAGTTACTCGACAGGGGGCAGCGTCCTGACTTTC
NA	few	16	TRBJ1-2	TRBV5-8	CASSSGADRNLYGYTF	TGTGCCAGCAGCTCGGGGGCGGACAGAAACCTCTATGGCTACACCTTC
NA	few	14	TRBJ1-1	TRBV5-1	CASSLAQGQNEPFF	TGCGCCAGCAGCTTGGCCCAGGGACAAAATGAACCTTTCTTT
TRBD1	many	13	TRBJ1-5	TRBV19	CASSVDRVQPQHF	TGTGCCAGTAGCGTGGACAGGGTTCAGCCCCAGCATTTT
NA	NA	11	TRBJ1-1	TRBV29-1	CSAGARTEAFF	TGCAGCGCAGGGGCGCGAACTGAAGCTTTCTTT
NA	few	13	TRBJ1-1	TRBV14	CASSLGTYREAFF	TGTGCCAGCAGCCTAGGGACATACCGTGAAGCTTTCTTT
NA	many	12	TRBJ1-1	TRBV19	CPRYQINTEAFF	TGCCCCCGGTACCAGATCAACACTGAAGCTTTCTTT
NA	NA	16	TRBJ2-3	TRBV29-1	CSVELGGGGSTDTQYF	TGCAGCGTTGAACTTGGTGGGGGGGGCAGCACAGATACGCAGTATTTT